The 13 T cell receptor beta chains listed next were all sequenced from one sample in a study of blood T cells in healthy people across ages (dated by TCRdb to between 2015 and 2017). The receptor library was made with 5' RACE. Sequencing instrument: Illumina HiSeq 2500. The second PCR ran for about 6 to 12 cycles and used a J-beta primer mix along with a sample-barcoded 5' primer. The raw public reads went through TCRdb reprocessing: fastp at Q25, MiXCR clone calling, in-frame beta chains kept. Rows merge per CDR3 protein into single entries with the most common DNA and genes. The sample profile shows about 1.8 million distinct CDR3 sequences; roughly 50% of them were found once. The ten top clones hold about 2.1% of the sample. Sequences were obtained from blood. These receptors were collected from a woman in her 40s in good health.

The chain links TRBV28 to TRBJ1-4; no definite D call. Trimming took off 11 bases at V and 8 bases at J, with 15 bases between the two ends. The CDR3 sequence is 12 residues long. The germline CDR1 and CDR2 sequences are MDHEN and SYDVKM. The CDR3 DNA reads as TGTGCCGCGAGGGAACCGGGGGAAAAACTGTTTTTT. It is translated as CAAREPGEKLFF.

The chain combines TRBV6-2 or TRBV6-3 with TRBJ2-1; D is uncertain. Trimming took 2 bases from V and 1 from J, leaving 6 bases between them. The CDR3 has 14 amino acids. CDR1 is MNHEY and CDR2 is SVGEGT in the germline V gene. The chain's CDR3 is CASSYERSYNEQFF. In nucleotides, the CDR3 is TGTGCCAGCAGTTACGAACGGTCCTACAATGAGCAGTTCTTC.

The chain recombines TRBV4-3 with TRBJ1-6; no definite D call. V lost 4 bases to trimming and J lost 10 bases, with 14 bases between them. The CDR3 is 14 residues long. Germline V gene lookup returns CDR1 LGHNA and CDR2 YSLEER. In nucleotides, the CDR3 is TGCGCCAGCAGCCCCAAGTTACTGTACTCACCCCTCCACTTT. Residues: CASSPKLLYSPLHF.

The chain joins TRBV13 to TRBJ1-2, with D unclear. Trimming left V 5 bases short and J 0 bases short, with 19 bases between. Germline lookup yields CDR1 PRHDT and CDR2 FYEKMQ (reference sequence). CDR3 size: 17 residues. The CDR3 nucleotides read TGTGCCAGCAGCACGCAGGACTCCGGTCATTCTAACTATGGCTACACCTTC. This gives the protein CASSTQDSGHSNYGYTF.

This clonotype was seen more than once but under ten times. CDR3 region: CATSTLRVGVRETQYF. DNA for the CDR3: TGTGCCACCTCGACCCTACGGGTCGGGGTCCGAGAGACCCAGTACTTC. V usage is TRBV24-1 and J usage is TRBJ2-5; a possible D gene is TRBD2 (5 bases). V was clipped by 9 bases and J by 4 bases, with 23 bases between them. Per germline, CDR1 KGHDR and CDR2 SFDVKD. This CDR3 is 16 amino acids long.

This chain connects TRBV20-1 to TRBJ1-6; 8 positions agree with TRBD1. Germline CDR1 is DFQATT and CDR2 is SNEGSKA (reference sequence). This CDR3 has 16 residues. The junction had 8 bases not matched to a gene; V was cut back by 5 bases and J by 2 bases. The CDR3 spells CSAWTRTGPYNSPLHF. In DNA, the CDR3 is TGCAGTGCTTGGACTCGGACAGGGCCCTATAATTCACCCCTCCACTTT.

This clonotype appeared a few times. The chain joins TRBV24-1 to TRBJ2-1; TRBD1 is a possible D gene (6 bases). The germline V gene encodes CDR1 KGHDR and CDR2 SFDVKD. The length of the CDR3 is 15 residues. The V end was cut by 8 bases, the J end by 9 bases, with 22 bases between. The CDR3 DNA reads as TGTGCCACCACCGGCAGGGGCGGACCTCCCGCTGAGCAGTTCTTC. It codes for CATTGRGGPPAEQFF.

There are a few counts of this clonotype. V and J are TRBV4-3 and TRBJ1-2; D not resolved. The CDR3 is made up of 13 amino acids. CDR1 and CDR2 (germline): LGHNA, YSLEER. Deletions cut 1 base from V and 6 bases from J, with 9 bases between. The CDR3 loop is CASSQVIGDGYTF. CDR3 bases: TGCGCCAGCAGCCAAGTAATCGGGGATGGCTACACCTTC.

The chain combines TRBV6-2 or TRBV6-3 with TRBJ2-4; 7 bases map to TRBD2. V lost 7 bases, J lost 13 bases, and 10 bases stayed unmatched. Germline V lookup: CDR1 MNHEY, CDR2 SVGEGT. This CDR3 comprises 12 residues. The CDR3 loop is CASTLAVGEQYF. The CDR3 coding sequence is TGTGCCAGCACTCTAGCGGTAGGTGAGCAGTACTTC.

The rearrangement joins TRBV10-3 to TRBJ2-7; D not certain. Per germline, CDR1 ENHRY and CDR2 SYGVKD. Trimming removed 3 bases at V and 1 base at J, with 7 bases between. This CDR3 is built from 13 residues. The CDR3 DNA is TGTGCCATCAGTGATTCGGTATCCTACGAGCAGTACTTC. Translated: CAISDSVSYEQYF.

The CDR3 reads CASTTGVNTEAFF. CDR3 nucleotides: TGTGCCAGTACCACAGGGGTGAACACTGAAGCTTTCTTT. The V and J genes are TRBV6-6 and TRBJ1-1; 7 bases map to TRBD1. The CDR3 spans 13 residues. Germline V lookup: CDR1 MNHNY, CDR2 SVGAGI (reference sequence). V was pared by 9 bases and J by 0 bases, with 4 bases of the junction left unmatched.

This clonotype was seen only a few times. V gene TRBV15 combines with J gene TRBJ2-3, with 9 bases matching TRBD2. Germline lookup yields CDR1 LNHNV and CDR2 YYDKDF (reference sequence). CDR3 length equals 16 residues. Trimming removed 0 bases from V and 3 bases from J; junction bases left unmatched: 4. The CDR3 sequence is CATSRDRRGGTDTQYF. CDR3 coding DNA: TGTGCCACCAGCAGAGATCGGCGGGGGGGTACAGATACGCAGTATTTT.

This clonotype was recorded once. A junction boundary mismatches the germline segment, possibly from a read error. The chain employs TRBV29-1 and TRBJ1-2; 8 bases match TRBD1. Germline V gives CDR1 SQVTM, CDR2 ANQGSEA. The CDR3 is 12 residues long. The CDR3 is CGVAGGNYGYTF. CDR3 nucleotide sequence: TGCGGCGTTGCAGGGGGCAACTACGGCTACACCTTC.